Listed here is a single T cell receptor beta chain. What it binds is unknown. TCRdb re-called the 5' RACE reads with MiXCR, one entry per CDR3 protein. The table records fewer than 900,000 distinct CDR3 sequences, roughly 18% of them present only once. The data were obtained in a study of identical twins. Study-wide points: The abundant beta clonotypes from cord blood had fewer insertions, and memory repertoires had none of this.

The CDR3 is 15 residues long. Trimming took 5 bases from V and 4 from J, leaving 17 bases between them. Per germline, CDR1 SGHTA and CDR2 FQGNSA. The same specimen was also included in a second study, on T cells expressing NK-cell markers. That investigation notes: Sorting in several experiments was restricted by an anti-gamma-delta TCR antibody to alpha-beta TCR T cells. Of the CD8+ T cell pool in several donors, about 1.0-7.0% was accounted for by dominant NKG2C+ clonotypes. Several of the donors also had these clonotypes leading their CD3+CD56-NKG2C+ fraction.

This receptor was taken from a woman between 18 and 29 years old in good health. Source material: PBMCs. The chain recombines TRBV7-2 with TRBJ1-2; D remains ambiguous. CDR3 nucleotide sequence: TGTGCCAGCAGCCGGATTAGCGTCCCAGTCTATGGCTACACCTTC. As protein: CASSRISVPVYGYTF.